Below are 9 T cell receptor beta chains sequenced from a single sample in a study of blood T cell repertoires in COVID-19. Sequencing used immunoSEQ multiplex PCR; TCRdb keeps in-frame clones, though not all of them. The sample has about 88,000 clones; 85% to 90% are singletons. Sequencing input: peripheral blood. The receptors come from a woman older than 75 with active COVID-19.

The V and J genes are TRBV19 and TRBJ2-1; D gene ambiguous. V was pared by 5 bases and J by 3 bases, with 14 bases between. Germline V gene sequence: CDR1 LNHDA, CDR2 SQIVND (reference sequence). There are 15 residues in the CDR3. The CDR3 protein is CASSFQSEHYNEQFF. DNA of the CDR3: TGTGCCAGTAGTTTTCAAAGCGAGCACTACAATGAGCAGTTCTTC.

The chain uses TRBV6-5 and TRBJ2-7; D unresolved. Trimming removed 6 bases from V and 1 base from J, with 13 bases in between. Germline CDR1 and CDR2: MNHEY and SVGAGI. The CDR3 is 14 amino acids. CDR3 DNA: TGTGCCAGCAGCTTTAGGCAGGCTTCCTACGAGCAGTACTTC. Translating it yields CASSFRQASYEQYF.

This chain links TRBV6-5 with TRBJ2-3; D perhaps matches TRBD2 (6 bases). The CDR3 loop spans 14 amino acids. The germline CDR1 and CDR2 sequences are MNHEY and SVGAGI. Trimming stripped 4 bases from V and 0 bases from J, with 8 bases between. CDR3 residues: CASSLGTSTDTQYF. The DNA for the CDR3 is TGTGCCAGCAGTTTAGGGACTAGCACAGATACGCAGTATTTT.

This rearrangement joins TRBV28 to TRBJ1-2; D call uncertain. Trimming stripped 5 bases from V and 0 bases from J, with 13 bases between. This CDR3 contains 15 residues. Germline CDR1 MDHEN, CDR2 SYDVKM. The CDR3 DNA sequence: TGTGCCAGCAGTCCCCGGGGAGCGCCTAACTATGGCTACACCTTC. Protein product: CASSPRGAPNYGYTF.

This sequence joins TRBV9 and TRBJ1-6, with a possible D match to TRBD1 (6 bases). CDR3 length: 14 amino acids. Trimming shortened V by 0 bases and J by 13 bases, and 14 bases separated the two germline ends. The germline CDR1 and CDR2 sequences are SGDLS and YYNGEE. CDR3 region: CASSVDRARGPLHF. In DNA form, the CDR3 reads TGTGCCAGCAGCGTAGACAGGGCAAGAGGGCCCCTCCACTTT.

The chain recombines TRBV28 with TRBJ1-2; TRBD1 matches at 9 bases. The V gene end was trimmed by 8 bases and the J gene end by 11 bases; junction bases not matched to a gene: 12. The CDR3 has 13 residues. In germline, CDR1 is MDHEN, CDR2 SYDVKM. CDR3 DNA sequence: TGTGCCAGCCGCCAACGGGACAGGGTTTCTTACACCTTC. It is translated as CASRQRDRVSYTF.

In this sample, this clone turned up once. For the CDR3, the DNA is TGTGCCAGCAGTTTGGGAGGGGCAGGGAACAATGAGCAGTTCTTC. It is translated as CASSLGGAGNNEQFF. This chain uses TRBV6-2 or TRBV6-3 with TRBJ2-1, with TRBD2 identical over 7 bases. The CDR3 loop spans 15 amino acids. Unmatched junction bases numbered 8, after V lost 4 bases and J lost 5 bases. Germline CDR1 is MNHEY and CDR2 is SVGEGT.

The rearrangement uses TRBV9 and TRBJ2-3; 10 nucleotides align to TRBD1. Germline-derived CDR1 and CDR2 are SGDLS and YYNGEE. The CDR3 contains 15 residues. J lost 5 bases, V lost 0 bases, and 3 bases had no gene match. In nucleotides, the CDR3 is TGTGCCAGCAGCGTAGGGGACAGGGGAGGAGATACGCAGTATTTT. Translating gives CASSVGDRGGDTQYF.

V usage is TRBV12-3 or TRBV12-4 and J usage is TRBJ2-7, with a tentative D call TRBD1 (5 bases). The CDR3 runs to 12 residues. Trimming removed 5 bases from V and 4 bases from J, with 9 bases in between. The CDR3: CASSVTEYEQYF. The DNA for the CDR3 is TGTGCCAGCAGTGTGACAGAGTACGAGCAGTACTTC.